This T cell receptor beta chain is drawn from a study of Tregs in tolerant kidney transplant recipients. Regarding the study as a whole: Donor-specific Treg expansion exceeded global Treg expansion in tolerant patients, suggesting antigen drive. Expanding Tregs on activated donor B cells appeared to best identify donor-specific TCRbeta clones.

The data were produced by immunoSEQ multiplex PCR, yet TCRdb's version contains in-frame clones alone and is incomplete. Its table records 50,000 or so clones. The CDR3 runs 17 residues. V lost 0 bases to trimming and J lost 7 bases; unmatched junction nucleotides: 6. Germline V gene data show CDR1 as MNHEY and CDR2 as SVGEGT. Unstimulated regulatory T cells (CD4+CD25+CD127-), CD4+CD25- non-regulatory cells, CD4 and CD8 cells were FACS-sorted from thawed PBMCs. As to this clone: Its antigen is unknown. The read is 3 residues too short to cover the CDR3 end, so that end is filled in from the germline J gene.

The source of this sequence is a human donor who received a combined kidney and bone marrow transplant. The source material was CD4+ T cells from blood, sampled before the transplant. The chain links TRBV6-2 or TRBV6-3 to TRBJ2-2; 12 nucleotides agree with TRBD2. The sequenced part of the CDR3 DNA is TGTGCCAGCAGTTACTCGACTAGCGGGAGTGCGGGCGGGGAG. It specifies CASSYSTSGSAGGE. Given in full, the CDR3 is CASSYSTSGSAGGELFF.